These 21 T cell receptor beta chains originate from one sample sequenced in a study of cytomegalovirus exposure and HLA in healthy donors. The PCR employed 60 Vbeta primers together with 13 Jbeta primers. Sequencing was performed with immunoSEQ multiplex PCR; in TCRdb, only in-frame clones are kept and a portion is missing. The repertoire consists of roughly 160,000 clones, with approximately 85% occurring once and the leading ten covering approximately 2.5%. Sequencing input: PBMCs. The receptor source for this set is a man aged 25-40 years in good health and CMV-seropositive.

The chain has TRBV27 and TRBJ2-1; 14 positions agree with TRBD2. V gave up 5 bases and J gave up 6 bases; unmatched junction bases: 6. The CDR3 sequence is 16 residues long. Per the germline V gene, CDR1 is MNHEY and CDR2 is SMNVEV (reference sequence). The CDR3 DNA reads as TGTGCCAGCAGTCCCAATGGACTAGCGGGAGGCAATGAGCAGTTCTTC. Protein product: CASSPNGLAGGNEQFF.

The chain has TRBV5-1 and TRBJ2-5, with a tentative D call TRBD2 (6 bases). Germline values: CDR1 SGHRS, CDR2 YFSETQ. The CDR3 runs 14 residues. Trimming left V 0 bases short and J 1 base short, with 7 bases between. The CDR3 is CASSLGGTQETQYF. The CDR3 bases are TGCGCCAGCAGCTTGGGCGGGACCCAAGAGACCCAGTACTTC. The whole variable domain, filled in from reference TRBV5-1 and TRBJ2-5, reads KAGVTQTPRYLIKTRGQQVTLSCSPISGHRSVSWYQQTPGQGLQFLFEYFSETQRNKGNFPGRFSGRQFSNSRSEMNVSTLELGDSALYLCASSLGGTQETQYFGPGTRLLVL.

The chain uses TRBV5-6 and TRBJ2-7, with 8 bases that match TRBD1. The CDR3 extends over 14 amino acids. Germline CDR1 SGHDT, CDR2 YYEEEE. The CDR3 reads CASTLYRGSGEQYV. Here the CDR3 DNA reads TGTGCCAGCACCTTGTACAGGGGGTCTGGTGAGCAGTACGTC.

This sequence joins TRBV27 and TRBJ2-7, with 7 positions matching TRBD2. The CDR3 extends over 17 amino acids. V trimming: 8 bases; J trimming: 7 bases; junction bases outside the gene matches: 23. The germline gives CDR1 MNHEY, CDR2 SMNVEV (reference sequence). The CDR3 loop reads CASVKIHGGSSYVEQYF. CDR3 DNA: TGTGCCAGCGTAAAAATCCACGGCGGGAGCTCCTACGTTGAGCAGTACTTC.

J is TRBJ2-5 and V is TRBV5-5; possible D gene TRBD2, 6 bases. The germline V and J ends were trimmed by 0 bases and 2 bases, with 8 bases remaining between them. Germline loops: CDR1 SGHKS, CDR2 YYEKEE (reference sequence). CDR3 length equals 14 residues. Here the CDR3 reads CASSLGGEQETQYF. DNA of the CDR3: TGTGCCAGCAGCTTGGGCGGGGAACAAGAGACCCAGTACTTC.

DNA for the CDR3: TGTGCCTGGAGTGCCGTCGAGACCCAGTACTTC. It yields the protein CAWSAVETQYF. The chain uses TRBV30 and TRBJ2-5; no clear D. The CDR3 runs to 11 residues. Germline CDR1 reads GTSNPN; CDR2 reads SVGIG (reference sequence). V lost 1 base and J 5 bases, leaving 5 bases between the germline ends.

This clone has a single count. CDR3 nucleotide sequence: TGTGCCAGTAGTTCCTGGACAGCGAACACTGAAGCTTTCTTT. It translates to CASSSWTANTEAFF. The V call is TRBV19, the J call TRBJ1-1, with a possible D match to TRBD1 (6 bases). V lost 5 bases and J 1 base, leaving 11 bases between the germline ends. Per germline, CDR1 LNHDA and CDR2 SQIVND (reference sequence). The CDR3 is 14 residues long.

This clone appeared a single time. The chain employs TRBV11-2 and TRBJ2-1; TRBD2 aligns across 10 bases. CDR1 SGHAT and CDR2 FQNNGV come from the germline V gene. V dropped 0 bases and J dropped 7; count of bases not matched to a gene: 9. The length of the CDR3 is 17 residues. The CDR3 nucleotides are TGTGCCAGCAGCTTAGACCTAGCGGGAGCGGGGGTTAATGAGCAGTTCTTC. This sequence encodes CASSLDLAGAGVNEQFF.

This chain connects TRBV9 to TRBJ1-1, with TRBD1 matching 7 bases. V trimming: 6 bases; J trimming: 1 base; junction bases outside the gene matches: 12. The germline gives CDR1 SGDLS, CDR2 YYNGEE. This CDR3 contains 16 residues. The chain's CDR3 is CASTRAGGQENTEAFF. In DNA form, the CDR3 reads TGTGCCAGCACAAGGGCAGGGGGTCAGGAGAACACTGAAGCTTTCTTT.

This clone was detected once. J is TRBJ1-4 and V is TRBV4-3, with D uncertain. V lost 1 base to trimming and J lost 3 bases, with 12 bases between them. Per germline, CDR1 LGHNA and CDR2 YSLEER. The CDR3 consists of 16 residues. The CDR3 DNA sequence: TGCGCCAGCAGCCAAGCCGGAAGGCGGGCTAATGAAAAACTGTTTTTT. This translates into CASSQAGRRANEKLFF.

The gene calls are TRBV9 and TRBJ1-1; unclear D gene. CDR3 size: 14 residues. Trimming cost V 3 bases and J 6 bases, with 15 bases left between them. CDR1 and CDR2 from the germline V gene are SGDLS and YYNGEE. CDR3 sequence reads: CASSAVARVAEAFF. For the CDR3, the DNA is TGTGCCAGCAGCGCAGTTGCCCGGGTCGCTGAAGCTTTCTTT.

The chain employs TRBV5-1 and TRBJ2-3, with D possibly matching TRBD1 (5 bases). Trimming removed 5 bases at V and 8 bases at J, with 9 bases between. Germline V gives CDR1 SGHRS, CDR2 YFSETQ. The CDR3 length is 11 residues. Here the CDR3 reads CASRGVGTQYF. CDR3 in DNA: TGCGCCAGCAGAGGGGTGGGTACGCAGTATTTT.

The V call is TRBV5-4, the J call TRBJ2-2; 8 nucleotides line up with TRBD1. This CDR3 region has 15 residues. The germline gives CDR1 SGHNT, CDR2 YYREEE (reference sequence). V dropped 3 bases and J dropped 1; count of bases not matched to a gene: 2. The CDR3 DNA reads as TGTGCCAGCAGCTCCGGGACAGGGAACACCGGGGAGCTGTTTTTT. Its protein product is CASSSGTGNTGELFF. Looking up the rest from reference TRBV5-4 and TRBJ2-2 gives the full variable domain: ETGVTQSPTHLIKTRGQQVTLRCSSQSGHNTVSWYQQALGQGPQFIFQYYREEENGRGNFPPRFSGLQFPNYSSELNVNALELDDSALYLCASSSGTGNTGELFFGEGSRLTVL.

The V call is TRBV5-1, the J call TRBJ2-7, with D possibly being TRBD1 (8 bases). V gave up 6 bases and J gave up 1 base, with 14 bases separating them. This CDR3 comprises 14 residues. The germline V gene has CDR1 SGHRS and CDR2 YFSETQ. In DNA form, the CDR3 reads TGCGCCAGCAACCCACAGGGGGGGTCCTACGAGCAGTACTTC. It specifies CASNPQGGSYEQYF.

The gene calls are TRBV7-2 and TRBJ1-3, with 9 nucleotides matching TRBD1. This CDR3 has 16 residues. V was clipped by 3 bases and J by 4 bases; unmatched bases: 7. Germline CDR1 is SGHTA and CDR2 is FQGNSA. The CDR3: CASSFATGTGGNTIYF. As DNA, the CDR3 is TGTGCCAGCAGCTTTGCGACCGGGACAGGGGGAAACACCATATATTTT.

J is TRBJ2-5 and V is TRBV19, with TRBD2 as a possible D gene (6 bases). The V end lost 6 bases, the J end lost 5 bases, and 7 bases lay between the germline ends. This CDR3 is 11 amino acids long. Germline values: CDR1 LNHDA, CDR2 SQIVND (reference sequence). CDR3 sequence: CASRSGETQYF. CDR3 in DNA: TGTGCCAGTAGGAGCGGGGAGACCCAGTACTTC. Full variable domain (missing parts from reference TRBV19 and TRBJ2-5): DGGITQSPKYLFRKEGQNVTLSCEQNLNHDAMYWYRQDPGQGLRLIYYSQIVNDFQKGDIAEGYSVSREKKESFPLTVTSAQKNPTAFYLCASRSGETQYFGPGTRLLVL.

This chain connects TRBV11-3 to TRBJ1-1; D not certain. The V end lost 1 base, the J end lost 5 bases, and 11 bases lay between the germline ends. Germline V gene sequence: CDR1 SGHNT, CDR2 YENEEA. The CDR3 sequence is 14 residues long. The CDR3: CASSLGSPGTEAFF. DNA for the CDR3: TGTGCCAGCAGCTTAGGCAGTCCGGGGACTGAAGCTTTCTTT.

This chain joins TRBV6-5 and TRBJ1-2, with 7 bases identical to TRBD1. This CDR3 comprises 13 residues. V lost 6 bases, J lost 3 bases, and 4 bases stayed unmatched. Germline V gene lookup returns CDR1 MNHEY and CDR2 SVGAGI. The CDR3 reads CASRIGQDYGYTF. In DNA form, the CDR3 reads TGTGCCAGCAGGATCGGACAGGACTATGGCTACACCTTC.

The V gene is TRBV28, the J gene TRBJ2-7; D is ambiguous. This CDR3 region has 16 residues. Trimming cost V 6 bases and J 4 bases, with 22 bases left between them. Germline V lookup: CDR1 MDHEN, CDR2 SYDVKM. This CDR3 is CASSRGWSRSKYEQYF. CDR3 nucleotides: TGTGCCAGCAGCCGCGGTTGGTCTCGGTCTAAGTACGAGCAGTACTTC.

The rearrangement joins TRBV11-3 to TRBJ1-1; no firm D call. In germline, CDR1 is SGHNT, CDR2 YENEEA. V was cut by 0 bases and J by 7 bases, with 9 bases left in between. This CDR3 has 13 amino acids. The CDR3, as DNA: TGTGCCAGCAGCTTAGATGGAGGAATTGAAGCTTTCTTT. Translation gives CASSLDGGIEAFF.

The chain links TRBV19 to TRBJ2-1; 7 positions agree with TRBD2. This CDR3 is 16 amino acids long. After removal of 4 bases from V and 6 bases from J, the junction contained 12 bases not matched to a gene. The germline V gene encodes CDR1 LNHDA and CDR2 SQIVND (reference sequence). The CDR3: CASSREGLVIPNEQFF. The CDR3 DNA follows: TGTGCCAGTAGTAGAGAAGGACTAGTCATCCCCAATGAGCAGTTCTTC.